This T cell receptor beta chain emerged from a study of cytomegalovirus exposure and HLA in healthy donors. Findings of the study overall: A later analysis linked about 17,000 TCR beta sequences to HLA alleles at 0.05 false discovery rate. Across all donors, roughly uniform sequencing depth was an assumption of the presence/absence analyses. Most CMV-associated TCR beta chains appeared HLA-restricted in a later analysis. Information on immune exposure was restricted to one variable (CMV serostatus).

The PCR used 60 Vbeta and 13 Jbeta primers. TCRdb's table, derived via immunoSEQ multiplex PCR, lists solely in-frame clones and lacks some. Among 90,000 to 150,000 clones listed, 75% were seen once. Remarks on this clone: Its matching antigen is unknown.

This CDR3 contains 16 residues. Germline values: CDR1 SGHRS, CDR2 YFSETQ. V lost 0 bases to trimming and J lost 0 bases, with 12 bases between them. The material sequenced was PBMCs. The rearrangement uses TRBV5-1 and TRBJ1-1; the D is unclear. This TCR derives from a woman between 40 and 50 years old in good health and CMV-seropositive. CDR3 protein: CASSLDRRVMNTEAFF. DNA for the CDR3: TGCGCCAGCAGCTTGGATAGAAGAGTTATGAACACTGAAGCTTTCTTT. Full variable domain (rest looked up from reference TRBV5-1 and TRBJ1-1): KAGVTQTPRYLIKTRGQQVTLSCSPISGHRSVSWYQQTPGQGLQFLFEYFSETQRNKGNFPGRFSGRQFSNSRSEMNVSTLELGDSALYLCASSLDRRVMNTEAFFGQGTRLTVV.